This T cell receptor (beta chain) emerged from a study of cytomegalovirus exposure and HLA in healthy donors. Use of 60 Vbeta and 13 Jbeta primers characterized the PCR. The assay was immunoSEQ multiplex PCR, and TCRdb's table has in-frame clones only and misses some. The sample's table shows about 120,000 clones. Overall study findings and caveats: A later examination showed that TCR association rates differed by HLA locus, with DRB1 most and HLA-C fewest. Previously analyzed data showed that most TCR beta V segments were productive at a frequency of about 87% or about 30%. Presence/absence analyses assumed roughly uniform sequencing depth across donors, which may not hold.

The CDR3 runs to 14 residues. Trimming cost V 5 bases and J 1 base, with 11 bases left between them. Germline V gene sequence: CDR1 LNHDA, CDR2 SQIVND (reference sequence). When sampled, the donors appeared nominally healthy, though they likely had unrecorded immune exposures. Concerning this clone: Its antigen remains unidentified.

This chain links TRBV19 with TRBJ1-1; D is possibly TRBD1 (5 bases). This TCR came from a man aged 18-30 years in good health and CMV-seronegative. Material: PBMCs. The CDR3 bases are TGTGCCAGTAGTTACGGGGGGAGGAACACTGAAGCTTTCTTT. This translates into CASSYGGRNTEAFF.